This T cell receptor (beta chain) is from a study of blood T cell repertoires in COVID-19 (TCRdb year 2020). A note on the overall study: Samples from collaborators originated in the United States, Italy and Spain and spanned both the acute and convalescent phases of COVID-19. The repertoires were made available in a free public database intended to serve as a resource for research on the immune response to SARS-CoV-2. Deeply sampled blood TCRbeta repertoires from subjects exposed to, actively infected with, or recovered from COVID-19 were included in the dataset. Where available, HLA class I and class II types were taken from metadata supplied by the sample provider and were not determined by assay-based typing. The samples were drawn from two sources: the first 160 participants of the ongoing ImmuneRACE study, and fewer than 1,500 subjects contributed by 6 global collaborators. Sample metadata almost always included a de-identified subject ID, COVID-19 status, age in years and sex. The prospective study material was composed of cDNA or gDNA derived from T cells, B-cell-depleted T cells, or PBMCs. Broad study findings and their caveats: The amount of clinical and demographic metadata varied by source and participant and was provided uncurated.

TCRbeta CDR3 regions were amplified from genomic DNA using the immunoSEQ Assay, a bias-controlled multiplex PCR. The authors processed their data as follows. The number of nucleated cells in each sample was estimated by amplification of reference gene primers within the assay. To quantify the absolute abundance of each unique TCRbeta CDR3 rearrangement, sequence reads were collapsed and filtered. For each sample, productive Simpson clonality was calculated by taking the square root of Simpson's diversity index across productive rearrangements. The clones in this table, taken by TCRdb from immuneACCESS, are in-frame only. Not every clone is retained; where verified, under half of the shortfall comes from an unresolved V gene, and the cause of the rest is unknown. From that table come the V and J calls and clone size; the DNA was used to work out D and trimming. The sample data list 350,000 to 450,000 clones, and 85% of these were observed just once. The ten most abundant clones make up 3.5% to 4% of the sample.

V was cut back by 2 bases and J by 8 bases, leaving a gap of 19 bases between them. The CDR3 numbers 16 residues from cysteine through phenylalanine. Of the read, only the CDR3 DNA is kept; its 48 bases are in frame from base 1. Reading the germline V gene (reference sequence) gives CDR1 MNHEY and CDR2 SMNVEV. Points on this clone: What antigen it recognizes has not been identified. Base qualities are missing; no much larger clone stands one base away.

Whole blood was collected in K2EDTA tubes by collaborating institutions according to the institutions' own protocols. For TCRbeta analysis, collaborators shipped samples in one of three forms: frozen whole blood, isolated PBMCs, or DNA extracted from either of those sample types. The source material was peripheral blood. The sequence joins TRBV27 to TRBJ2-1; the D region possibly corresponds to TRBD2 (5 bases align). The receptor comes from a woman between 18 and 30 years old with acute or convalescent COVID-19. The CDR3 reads CASSLGPSPLGDEQFF. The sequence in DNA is TGTGCCAGCAGTTTAGGCCCTAGCCCCCTCGGGGATGAGCAGTTCTTC.